This TCR beta chain was captured by sequencing in a study of T cells after somatic rescue of genetic block. Germline assignment: CDR1 SGHTA and CDR2 FQGNSA. Trimming left V 4 bases short and J 2 bases short, with 9 bases between. There are 14 residues in the CDR3. Profiling relied on immunoSEQ multiplex PCR, and the TCRdb table lists in-frame clones only, not all of them. In the table there are roughly 110,000 clones, 85% to 95% of which are singletons. This sequence originates from a woman aged 18-29 years. Sequences were obtained from peripheral blood mononuclear cells (PBMCs). This chain joins TRBV7-2 and TRBJ1-5; D is ambiguous. CDR3 sequence (DNA): TGTGCCAGCAGCTCCCGGGCCGGCAATCAGCCCCAGCATTTT. Translating gives CASSSRAGNQPQHF.